The next 13 T cell receptor beta chains were all read from a single sample in a study of T-cell memory formation after mild COVID-19. TCRdb redid the calling of the 5' RACE reads with MiXCR, one entry per CDR3 protein. The sample consists of roughly 240,000 distinct CDR3 sequences, 15% to 17% of them appearing once. The specimen sequenced was PBMCs or a T cell subset sorted from them (not recorded which). These TCRs come from an adult woman who had mild COVID-19 (a few samples of this study predate the infection). Cell type and time point are not known.

This clonotype came up a few times. The chain combines TRBV11-2 with TRBJ1-2; D is unclear. The CDR3 is 12 amino acids. Trimming removed 1 base from V and 8 bases from J, with 8 bases in between. CDR1 SGHAT and CDR2 FQNNGV come from the germline V gene. The CDR3 coding sequence is TGTGCCAGCAGCTTAGCTGGCTTCGGCTACACCTTC. Its translation is CASSLAGFGYTF.

The CDR3 nucleotides read TGTGCCAGCACCGGGACCCAATATGGCTACACCTTC. As protein: CASTGTQYGYTF. The chain employs TRBV6-2 or TRBV6-3 and TRBJ1-2, with D possibly being TRBD1 (5 bases). Germline CDR1 is MNHEY and CDR2 is SVGEGT. Trimming shortened V by 7 bases and J by 5 bases, and 11 bases separated the two germline ends. The CDR3 is 12 residues long.

This chain joins TRBV5-1 and TRBJ1-2; TRBD1 is a possible D gene (5 bases). Germline loops: CDR1 SGHRS, CDR2 YFSETQ. The ends were cut back, 6 bases at V and 0 bases at J, with 9 bases in the middle. This CDR3 region has 13 residues. Here the CDR3 reads CASTRGTNYGYTF. CDR3 sequence (DNA): TGCGCCAGCACCCGGGGGACTAACTATGGCTACACCTTC.

This chain uses TRBV6-1 with TRBJ2-3; maybe TRBD2 (6 bases). CDR1 and CDR2 from the germline V gene are MNHNS and SASEGT. The CDR3 has 13 amino acids. V was pared by 8 bases and J by 5 bases, with 14 bases between. The CDR3 region is CASGGRGEDTQYF. CDR3 DNA sequence: TGTGCCAGCGGGGGGAGAGGGGAAGATACGCAGTATTTT.

This clonotype was detected only a few times. V gene TRBV9 combines with J gene TRBJ2-5, with D maybe TRBD2 (5 bases). This CDR3 comprises 15 residues. CDR1 is SGDLS and CDR2 is YYNGEE in the germline V gene. V lost 3 bases and J 2 bases, leaving 14 bases between the germline ends. The CDR3 region is CASSGRGWVQETQYF. DNA for the CDR3: TGTGCCAGCAGCGGACGGGGATGGGTTCAAGAGACCCAGTACTTC.

This sequence joins TRBV5-1 and TRBJ2-3, with 8 positions matching TRBD1. Germline V gene sequence: CDR1 SGHRS, CDR2 YFSETQ. The CDR3 sequence is 16 residues long. V was pared by 3 bases and J by 2 bases, with 8 bases of the junction left unmatched. CDR3 residues: CASSSTGQAYTDTQYF. The DNA of the CDR3 is TGCGCCAGCAGCTCGACGGGACAGGCCTACACAGATACGCAGTATTTT.

The chain employs TRBV5-6 and TRBJ2-2; 7 positions match TRBD2. Germline assignment: CDR1 SGHDT and CDR2 YYEEEE. CDR3 length equals 15 residues. V lost 0 bases to trimming and J lost 3 bases; unmatched junction nucleotides: 2. CDR3 loop: CASSLVGGYTGELFF. The CDR3 DNA reads TGTGCCAGCAGCTTGGTGGGGGGGTACACCGGGGAGCTGTTTTTT.

The CDR3 here is CASSSKTGSSGANVLTF. Written as DNA, the CDR3 is TGTGCCAGCAGCTCCAAGACAGGGAGCTCTGGGGCCAACGTCCTGACTTTC. This chain uses TRBV5-4 with TRBJ2-6, with 7 bases that match TRBD1. The V gene's germline CDR1 is SGHNT and CDR2 YYREEE (reference sequence). The CDR3 extends over 17 amino acids. Trimming removed 3 bases from V and 0 bases from J; junction bases left unmatched: 6.

V and J are TRBV7-3 and TRBJ2-7; D is ambiguous. Germline assignment: CDR1 SGHTA and CDR2 FQGTGA. CDR3 size: 13 residues. With 5 bases removed from V and 0 bases from J, the gap between germline ends came to 8 bases. CDR3 nucleotide sequence: TGTGCCAGCAGCCCCAAGGGCTCCTACGAGCAGTACTTC. It translates to CASSPKGSYEQYF.

This sequence joins TRBV24-1 and TRBJ2-3; perhaps TRBD2 as D (5 bases). This CDR3 has 15 amino acids. Per the germline V gene, CDR1 is KGHDR and CDR2 is SFDVKD. V lost 5 bases and J lost 5, with 16 bases in between. The CDR3 loop is CATSVLAGREDTQYF. The CDR3 coding sequence is TGTGCCACCAGTGTCCTTGCGGGTAGGGAAGATACGCAGTATTTT.

This clonotype was seen more than once but under ten times. V gene TRBV18 combines with J gene TRBJ2-7; no reliable D call. The V end lost 2 bases, the J end lost 3 bases, and 20 bases lay between the germline ends. The CDR3 sequence is 17 residues long. Germline V lookup: CDR1 KGHSH, CDR2 LQKENI. The CDR3 spells CASSPSHRIVGFYEQYF. As DNA, the CDR3 is TGTGCCAGCTCACCATCTCACCGGATCGTAGGATTCTACGAGCAGTACTTC.

V and J are TRBV7-3 and TRBJ2-2; D not certain. CDR3 length: 14 amino acids. Germline CDR1 and CDR2: SGHTA and FQGTGA. V was shortened by 5 bases and J by 5 bases, with 12 bases between the two germline ends. DNA of the CDR3: TGTGCCAGCAGCATTAACCGGATGACCGGGGAGCTGTTTTTT. It translates to CASSINRMTGELFF.

This clonotype came up a few times. V and J are TRBV12-3 or TRBV12-4 and TRBJ2-2; D is undetermined. The CDR3 sequence is 11 residues long. V was trimmed by 7 bases and J by 5 bases, leaving 5 bases between them. CDR3 bases: TGTGCCAGCACAAAGACCGGGGAGCTGTTTTTT. Amino acids: CASTKTGELFF.